These T cell receptor beta chains were read from a single sample in a study of neurological immune-mediated disorders. A single record per CDR3 protein comes from TCRdb applying MiXCR to the 5' RACE reads. The sample includes roughly 49,000 distinct CDR3 sequences, about 12% seen only once; the top ten take less than 5.5%. The specimen sequenced was PBMCs. Every receptor here comes from a male donor with HTLV-1-associated myelopathy (HAM/TSP). Both conserved end residues are part of each CDR3. Fields, in order: CDR3 DNA, CDR3 protein, D gene, V gene, J gene, clone size. The D gene is left open where the match is weak. Some rows have no size entry. The others give once, few or many, or a class for an expanded clone.

CDR3nt: TGTGCCAGCTCACCACCTGGGCCGTATTCACCCCTCCACTTT
CDR3aa: CASSPPGPYSPLHF
d_gene: NA
v_gene: TRBV18
j_gene: TRBJ1-6
abundance: NA

CDR3nt: TGTGCCAGCAGTTTTAGTGAGGCCTCCTACGAGCAGTACTTC
CDR3aa: CASSFSEASYEQYF
d_gene: NA
v_gene: TRBV28
j_gene: TRBJ2-7
abundance: many

CDR3nt: TGTGCCAGCAGCTTAGTTCGGACTAGCTCCTACGAGCAGTACTTC
CDR3aa: CASSLVRTSSYEQYF
d_gene: TRBD2
v_gene: TRBV7-2
j_gene: TRBJ2-7
abundance: many

CDR3nt: TGCGCCAGCAGCCGGGGGGCCTCGGGCTTGAACTATGGCTACACCTTC
CDR3aa: CASSRGASGLNYGYTF
d_gene: NA
v_gene: TRBV5-1
j_gene: TRBJ1-2
abundance: many

CDR3nt: TGTGCCAGCAGTTTGTTGGACAGCAGCACAGATACGCAGTATTTT
CDR3aa: CASSLLDSSTDTQYF
d_gene: NA
v_gene: TRBV27
j_gene: TRBJ2-3
abundance: NA

CDR3nt: TGCGCCAGCAGCCTGTTGACAGTCCAAGAGACCCAGTACTTC
CDR3aa: CASSLLTVQETQYF
d_gene: NA
v_gene: TRBV5-1
j_gene: TRBJ2-5
abundance: once

CDR3nt: TGCGCCAGCACCGACGGGAATCAGCAGTTCTTC
CDR3aa: CASTDGNQQFF
d_gene: NA
v_gene: TRBV5-1
j_gene: TRBJ2-1
abundance: many

CDR3nt: TGTGCCATCTCAAACCGGACCGGGAATCAGCCCCAGCATTTT
CDR3aa: CAISNRTGNQPQHF
d_gene: NA
v_gene: TRBV10-3
j_gene: TRBJ1-5
abundance: many

CDR3nt: TGTGCCAGCACCGACAGCGGGGTTCGCTACGAGCAGTACTTC
CDR3aa: CASTDSGVRYEQYF
d_gene: TRBD2
v_gene: TRBV12-3/TRBV12-4
j_gene: TRBJ2-7
abundance: many

CDR3nt: TGCAGTGCTAGCGGCGGACAAGGGACTTTCTTT
CDR3aa: CSASGGQGTFF
d_gene: NA
v_gene: TRBV20-1
j_gene: TRBJ1-1
abundance: many

CDR3nt: TGTGCCACCAGCAGAGAAACAGGGTTCGGCGGGGAGCTGTTTTTT
CDR3aa: CATSRETGFGGELFF
d_gene: NA
v_gene: TRBV15
j_gene: TRBJ2-2
abundance: many

CDR3nt: TGCGCCAGCAGCTTTGGGAGTATGGCGGACACTGAAGCTTTCTTT
CDR3aa: CASSFGSMADTEAFF
d_gene: NA
v_gene: TRBV5-1
j_gene: TRBJ1-1
abundance: many

CDR3nt: TGTGCCAGCAGCCTTCTCCCGGGGCTTGGAGGGTCGTATAATTCACCCCTCCACTTT
CDR3aa: CASSLLPGLGGSYNSPLHF
d_gene: NA
v_gene: TRBV7-6
j_gene: TRBJ1-6
abundance: many

CDR3nt: TGTGCCAGCAGCTGGGAGTTTGGGGAAAAACTGTTTTTT
CDR3aa: CASSWEFGEKLFF
d_gene: NA
v_gene: TRBV5-5
j_gene: TRBJ1-4
abundance: many

CDR3nt: TGCAGTGCTATAGATCATCCCAGGGGGCAGTACTTC
CDR3aa: CSAIDHPRGQYF
d_gene: NA
v_gene: TRBV20-1
j_gene: TRBJ2-7
abundance: many

CDR3nt: TGCAGTGCTAGAATTGGTGGGCGACAGAGCCAAGCTTTCTTT
CDR3aa: CSARIGGRQSQAFF
d_gene: NA
v_gene: TRBV20-1
j_gene: TRBJ1-1
abundance: many

CDR3nt: TGTGCCACCAGCAGAGGTATTTCAGCCTACGAGCAGTACTTC
CDR3aa: CATSRGISAYEQYF
d_gene: NA
v_gene: TRBV15
j_gene: TRBJ2-7
abundance: NA

CDR3nt: TGTGCCAGCAGCCACCGGACGTTAAAAGATACGCAGTATTTT
CDR3aa: CASSHRTLKDTQYF
d_gene: NA
v_gene: TRBV7-2
j_gene: TRBJ2-3
abundance: many

CDR3nt: TGTGCCAGCAGGTCAACGGGGCTTGAAAAACTGTTTTTT
CDR3aa: CASRSTGLEKLFF
d_gene: NA
v_gene: TRBV27
j_gene: TRBJ1-4
abundance: many

CDR3nt: TGCGTATGTTCCGGGTACACTGAAGCTTTCTTT
CDR3aa: CVCSGYTEAFF
d_gene: NA
v_gene: TRBV5-1
j_gene: TRBJ1-1
abundance: many

CDR3nt: NA
CDR3aa: CASSFYICSARDPLGETQYF
d_gene: NA
v_gene: TRBV5-5
j_gene: TRBJ2-5
abundance: NA

CDR3nt: TGCGCCAGCAGCTTGGCGGCTAGCGGGGGGGCAGATACGCAGTATTTT
CDR3aa: CASSLAASGGADTQYF
d_gene: TRBD2
v_gene: TRBV5-1
j_gene: TRBJ2-3
abundance: many

CDR3nt: TGCGCCAGCAGTGTTCCTCCAATAAACACTGAAGCTTTCTTT
CDR3aa: CASSVPPINTEAFF
d_gene: NA
v_gene: TRBV5-1
j_gene: TRBJ1-1
abundance: many

CDR3nt: TGCAGTGCCTTACTCCGGGGGGGTTCACCCCTCCACTTT
CDR3aa: CSALLRGGSPLHF
d_gene: NA
v_gene: TRBV20-1
j_gene: TRBJ1-6
abundance: many

CDR3nt: TGCGCCAGCAGCCAACTTTATGAGGGCTTGGCAATGAACACTGAAGCTTTCTTT
CDR3aa: CASSQLYEGLAMNTEAFF
d_gene: NA
v_gene: TRBV4-3
j_gene: TRBJ1-1
abundance: NA

CDR3nt: TGCAGCGTTGAAGATCATGGAGTCGGGGAGCTGTTTTTT
CDR3aa: CSVEDHGVGELFF
d_gene: NA
v_gene: TRBV29-1
j_gene: TRBJ2-2
abundance: many

CDR3nt: TGTGCCAGCAGTTTCGTCGACAGTAGAAGCTCCTACGAGCAGTACTTC
CDR3aa: CASSFVDSRSSYEQYF
d_gene: NA
v_gene: TRBV6-6
j_gene: TRBJ2-7
abundance: many

CDR3nt: TGTGCCAGCAGGCGGGGGAACTCCTACGAGCAGTACTTC
CDR3aa: CASRRGNSYEQYF
d_gene: TRBD2
v_gene: TRBV11-2
j_gene: TRBJ2-7
abundance: many

CDR3nt: TGTGCCAGCAGTTATTCGACAGGGCTCTCCTACGAGCAGTACTTC
CDR3aa: CASSYSTGLSYEQYF
d_gene: TRBD1
v_gene: TRBV6-5
j_gene: TRBJ2-7
abundance: many

CDR3nt: TGTGCCATCAGTGAGTCTGGAGGGAGAGGTGCTGGGGCCAACGTCCTGACTTTC
CDR3aa: CAISESGGRGAGANVLTF
d_gene: NA
v_gene: TRBV10-3
j_gene: TRBJ2-6
abundance: many

CDR3nt: TGTGCCAGCAGCAACCTAAATCAGCCCCAGCATTTT
CDR3aa: CASSNLNQPQHF
d_gene: NA
v_gene: TRBV7-8
j_gene: TRBJ1-5
abundance: many

CDR3nt: TGCGCCAGCAGCTTGGGCGCCAGGGGAGACTACAATGAGCAGTTCTTC
CDR3aa: CASSLGARGDYNEQFF
d_gene: NA
v_gene: TRBV5-1
j_gene: TRBJ2-1
abundance: many

CDR3nt: TGTGCCAGCAGTCAAGACGGGACGCAGTATTTT
CDR3aa: CASSQDGTQYF
d_gene: NA
v_gene: TRBV12-3/TRBV12-4
j_gene: TRBJ2-3
abundance: many

CDR3nt: TGCGCCAGCAGCACGGGACTAGCGGTCTACAATGAGCAGTTCTTC
CDR3aa: CASSTGLAVYNEQFF
d_gene: TRBD2
v_gene: TRBV5-1
j_gene: TRBJ2-1
abundance: many

CDR3nt: TGCGCCAGCCGGACTAGCGGGTTGGAGACCCAGTACTTC
CDR3aa: CASRTSGLETQYF
d_gene: TRBD2
v_gene: TRBV5-1
j_gene: TRBJ2-5
abundance: many

CDR3nt: TGTGCCAGCAGCCAGGACGGGGGTCTGCGGGAGACCCAGTACTTC
CDR3aa: CASSQDGGLRETQYF
d_gene: NA
v_gene: TRBV5-6
j_gene: TRBJ2-5
abundance: many

CDR3nt: TGTGCCAGCAGCTCCAGAACGTTACGAGAGACCCAGTACTTC
CDR3aa: CASSSRTLRETQYF
d_gene: NA
v_gene: TRBV7-2
j_gene: TRBJ2-5
abundance: many

CDR3nt: TGTGCCAGCAGCTTAGCAAGATGGGAGACCCAGTACTTC
CDR3aa: CASSLARWETQYF
d_gene: NA
v_gene: TRBV7-2
j_gene: TRBJ2-5
abundance: many

CDR3nt: TGTGCCAGCAGCACCAGGGGAACCTACGAGCAGTACTTC
CDR3aa: CASSTRGTYEQYF
d_gene: NA
v_gene: TRBV7-2
j_gene: TRBJ2-7
abundance: many

CDR3nt: TGTGCCAGCACCCCTCAGGGGGGAATCGGTGAAAAACTGTTTTTT
CDR3aa: CASTPQGGIGEKLFF
d_gene: TRBD1
v_gene: TRBV5-6
j_gene: TRBJ1-4
abundance: NA

CDR3nt: TGTGCCAGCAGGCGAGTTTCCGGGACTGCGAACACTGAAGCTTTCTTT
CDR3aa: CASRRVSGTANTEAFF
d_gene: NA
v_gene: TRBV7-9
j_gene: TRBJ1-1
abundance: few

CDR3nt: TGCAGTGCTAGAGGCCGAGGACAGGGGTTATCGAACACTGAAGCTTTCTTT
CDR3aa: CSARGRGQGLSNTEAFF
d_gene: TRBD1
v_gene: TRBV20-1
j_gene: TRBJ1-1
abundance: many

CDR3nt: TGTGCCAGCAGTTTACTTCTGAACACTGAAGCTTTCTTT
CDR3aa: CASSLLLNTEAFF
d_gene: NA
v_gene: TRBV12-3/TRBV12-4
j_gene: TRBJ1-1
abundance: many

CDR3nt: TGTGCCATCAGTGAGTCTCTGAGCTCCTACGAGCAGTACTTC
CDR3aa: CAISESLSSYEQYF
d_gene: NA
v_gene: TRBV10-3
j_gene: TRBJ2-7
abundance: many

CDR3nt: TGTGCCAGCAGCTCACTAGCGCGGACAACAGATACGCAGTATTTT
CDR3aa: CASSSLARTTDTQYF
d_gene: TRBD2
v_gene: TRBV5-6
j_gene: TRBJ2-3
abundance: many

CDR3nt: TGTGCCAGCAGCTTAATCGACTCTGGGGCCAACGTCCTGACTTTC
CDR3aa: CASSLIDSGANVLTF
d_gene: NA
v_gene: TRBV7-3
j_gene: TRBJ2-6
abundance: many

CDR3nt: TGTGCCGGCAGCATAAAGGGGAACACTGAAGCTTTCTTT
CDR3aa: CAGSIKGNTEAFF
d_gene: NA
v_gene: TRBV9
j_gene: TRBJ1-1
abundance: NA

CDR3nt: TGTGCCAGCAGTTTGGGTGCATATGGCTACACCTTC
CDR3aa: CASSLGAYGYTF
d_gene: NA
v_gene: TRBV12-3/TRBV12-4
j_gene: TRBJ1-2
abundance: NA

CDR3nt: TGTGCCAGCAGTGAAGGGCGCTACGAGCAGTACTTC
CDR3aa: CASSEGRYEQYF
d_gene: NA
v_gene: TRBV6-1
j_gene: TRBJ2-7
abundance: NA

CDR3nt: TGTGCCAGCAGCTTGATACTAAGCGTCAACTATGGCTACACCTTC
CDR3aa: CASSLILSVNYGYTF
d_gene: NA
v_gene: TRBV5-8
j_gene: TRBJ1-2
abundance: many

CDR3nt: TGCGCCAGCAGCTTGGCCCCCGACTACGAGCAGTACTTC
CDR3aa: CASSLAPDYEQYF
d_gene: NA
v_gene: TRBV5-1
j_gene: TRBJ2-7
abundance: many

CDR3nt: TGTGCCAGCAGCCCCGGGTATGGCTACACCTTC
CDR3aa: CASSPGYGYTF
d_gene: NA
v_gene: TRBV12-3/TRBV12-4
j_gene: TRBJ1-2
abundance: many

CDR3nt: TGCGCCAGCAGTGCAGGGGTTCGTCAGCCCCAGCATTTT
CDR3aa: CASSAGVRQPQHF
d_gene: NA
v_gene: TRBV10-1
j_gene: TRBJ1-5
abundance: many

CDR3nt: TGTGCCAGCAGCTTAGGAGCCAGGATGAACACTGAAGCTTTCTTT
CDR3aa: CASSLGARMNTEAFF
d_gene: NA
v_gene: TRBV7-2
j_gene: TRBJ1-1
abundance: many

CDR3nt: TGCGCCAGCATCCCGACAGCCCTAGGAAACACCATATATTTT
CDR3aa: CASIPTALGNTIYF
d_gene: NA
v_gene: TRBV10-2
j_gene: TRBJ1-3
abundance: many